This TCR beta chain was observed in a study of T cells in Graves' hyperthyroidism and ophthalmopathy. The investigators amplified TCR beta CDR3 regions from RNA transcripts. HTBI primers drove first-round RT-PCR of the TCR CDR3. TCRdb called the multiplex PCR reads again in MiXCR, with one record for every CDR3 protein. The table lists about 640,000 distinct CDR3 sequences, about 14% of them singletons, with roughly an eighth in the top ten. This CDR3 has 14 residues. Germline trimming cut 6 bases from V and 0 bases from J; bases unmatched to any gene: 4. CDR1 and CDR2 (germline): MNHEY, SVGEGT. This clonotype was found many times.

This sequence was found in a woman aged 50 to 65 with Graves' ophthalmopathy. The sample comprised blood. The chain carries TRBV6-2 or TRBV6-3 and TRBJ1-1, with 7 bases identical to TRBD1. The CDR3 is CASRRDSMNTEAFF. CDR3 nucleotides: TGTGCCAGCAGACGGGACAGCATGAACACTGAAGCTTTCTTT.